The T cell receptor beta chain described here comes from a study of cytomegalovirus exposure and HLA in healthy donors. This clone showed up just a few times. Its cognate antigen is unknown. The PCR contained 60 Vbeta and 13 Jbeta primers. Here immunoSEQ multiplex PCR was the method, and the copy in TCRdb shows in-frame clones only, minus some. Of 100,000 to 150,000 clones listed, less than 10% are singletons. Germline V CDR1 and CDR2: SGDLS, YYNGEE. The length of the CDR3 is 14 residues. V was clipped by 3 bases and J by 9 bases, with 15 bases between them. Regarding the study as a whole: In a later analysis, compared with equally common non-associated chains, HLA-associated beta chains were more expanded.

The specimen sequenced was PBMCs. This receptor was identified in a woman aged 40 to 55 in good health and CMV-seropositive. This chain uses TRBV9 with TRBJ1-4; D gene unclear. The CDR3 is CASSGSRVEKKLFF. The CDR3 coding sequence is TGTGCCAGCAGCGGAAGCCGGGTTGAGAAAAAACTGTTTTTT.